The 6 T cell receptor beta chains given below trace back to one sample, sequenced in a study of molecular identifiers for immune sequencing clone quantification. In TCRdb, the PCR reads were re-called with MiXCR into one record per CDR3 protein. Altogether approximately 54,000 distinct CDR3 sequences are present, around 25% being singletons, with the ten largest covering approximately 1.9%. Source material: naive CD8+ T cells from blood, with Jurkat cell RNA spiked in. The subset: FACS-sorted CD8+CD4-CCR7+CD45RA+ naive T cells. These receptors all come from a human donor in good health. Some libraries in this study had Jurkat cell RNA spiked in.

The gene calls are TRBV19 and TRBJ2-7; no reliable D call. The ends were cut back, 0 bases at V and 2 bases at J, with 11 bases in the middle. The V gene's germline CDR1 is LNHDA and CDR2 SQIVND (reference sequence). The CDR3 has 15 residues. CDR3 bases: TGTGCCAGTAGTATAGAGTACGGCAGACCCTACGAGCAGTACTTC. This translates into CASSIEYGRPYEQYF.

This clonotype has a count of ten or more. The V and J genes are TRBV7-2 and TRBJ1-5; D ambiguous. The CDR3 has 14 residues. V lost 7 bases to trimming and J lost 2 bases, with 12 bases between them. The germline V gene encodes CDR1 SGHTA and CDR2 FQGNSA. The CDR3 nucleotides read TGTGCCAGCATCCCCTGGGGTGGCAATCAGCCCCAGCATTTT. Protein: CASIPWGGNQPQHF.

This clonotype came up many times. V usage is TRBV5-1 and J usage is TRBJ2-5; 10 positions match TRBD1. V shed 2 bases, J shed 6 bases, and the junction held 10 bases outside the gene matches. From germline, CDR1 is SGHRS and CDR2 YFSETQ. The CDR3 sequence is 16 residues long. The CDR3 DNA reads as TGCGCCAGCAGCTTACTACGACAGGGGGCCAGGAAGACCCAGTACTTC. The encoded protein is CASSLLRQGARKTQYF. Combining the CDR3 with reference TRBV5-1 and TRBJ2-5 gives the whole variable domain KAGVTQTPRYLIKTRGQQVTLSCSPISGHRSVSWYQQTPGQGLQFLFEYFSETQRNKGNFPGRFSGRQFSNSRSEMNVSTLELGDSALYLCASSLLRQGARKTQYFGPGTRLLVL.

This clonotype was detected ten times or more. The chain has TRBV25-1 and TRBJ2-5, with D unclear. Trimming stripped 3 bases from V and 5 bases from J, with 13 bases between. Germline lookup yields CDR1 MGHDK and CDR2 SYGVNS. The length of the CDR3 is 14 residues. The CDR3 loop reads CASSEVGRSETQYF. The CDR3 DNA is TGTGCCAGCAGTGAGGTGGGCAGGTCGGAGACCCAGTACTTC.

This clonotype showed up many times. This sequence joins TRBV12-3 or TRBV12-4 and TRBJ2-7; D is possibly TRBD2 (6 bases). This CDR3 is 14 amino acids long. V lost 3 bases to trimming and J lost 6 bases, with 15 bases between them. In DNA, the CDR3 is TGTGCCAGCAGTTTGTCTGGGGGGACCCCCGAGCAGTACTTC. Translation: CASSLSGGTPEQYF.

This clonotype was detected only once. The chain employs TRBV7-2 and TRBJ1-1; D is undetermined. There are 14 residues in the CDR3. The ends were cut back, 5 bases at V and 10 bases at J, with 20 bases in the middle. Germline assignment: CDR1 SGHTA and CDR2 FQGNSA. The CDR3 loop reads CASSPWPPDLLAFF. In DNA form, the CDR3 reads TGTGCCAGCAGCCCGTGGCCCCCCGACCTTTTAGCTTTCTTT.